A single sample gave rise to the 30 T cell receptor beta chains below, sequenced in a study of T cells in Graves' hyperthyroidism and ophthalmopathy. TCR beta CDR3 region amplification was performed from RNA transcripts. First-round RT-PCR with HTBI primers amplified the TCR CDR3 region. TCRdb reprocessed the multiplex PCR reads via MiXCR and lists one record per CDR3 protein. The table has hundreds of thousands of distinct CDR3 sequences, approximately 18% seen once. Sequencing input: blood. The receptors come from a woman in her 50s with Graves' hyperthyroidism that later progressed to Graves' ophthalmopathy.

As concerns this clonotype: Just one base apart from a much larger clone, this may be a read error. The genes are TRBV3-1 and TRBJ2-4; D remains unclear. This CDR3 has 15 residues. Trimming took off 2 bases at V and 0 bases at J, with 8 bases between the two ends. Germline-derived CDR1 and CDR2 are LGHDT and YNNKEL (reference sequence). The CDR3 loop is CASSQRLLAKNIQYF. CDR3 DNA sequence: TGTGCCAGCAGCCAAAGGCTGCTAGCCAAAAACATTCAGTACTTC.

This clonotype appeared many times. The rearrangement joins TRBV6-1 to TRBJ1-5, with 9 positions matching TRBD1. Germline loops: CDR1 MNHNS, CDR2 SASEGT. J gave up 4 bases and V 7 bases, and 11 bases lay outside the gene matches. The CDR3 spans 16 residues. The CDR3 protein is CASTISGTGLNQPQHF. The CDR3 coding sequence is TGTGCCAGCACCATCTCGGGGACAGGGCTTAATCAGCCCCAGCATTTT.

This clonotype was counted ten times or more. The rearrangement uses TRBV7-3 and TRBJ1-2; 9 bases are a match to TRBD1. The CDR3 extends over 13 amino acids. Per the germline V gene, CDR1 is SGHTA and CDR2 is FQGTGA. After removal of 4 bases from V and 6 bases from J, the junction contained 3 bases not matched to a gene. CDR3 in amino acids: CASSSGTGNGYTF. CDR3 DNA sequence: TGTGCCAGCAGCTCCGGGACAGGGAATGGCTACACCTTC.

This clonotype was recorded at least ten times. This chain uses TRBV28 with TRBJ2-1; the match to TRBD2 covers 8 bases. Germline V gene data show CDR1 as MDHEN and CDR2 as SYDVKM. CDR3 length: 17 amino acids. V shed 6 bases and J 3 bases; nucleotides not matched to a gene: 13. The CDR3 sequence is CASRRIQGRGVYNEQFF. DNA for the CDR3: TGTGCCAGCAGGCGAATCCAGGGGCGGGGGGTCTACAATGAGCAGTTCTTC.

The V and J genes are TRBV6-5 and TRBJ1-5; 9 bases fit TRBD1. The CDR3 has 15 residues. From germline, CDR1 is MNHEY and CDR2 SVGAGI. The trim removed 2 bases at V and 5 bases at J, leaving 4 bases unmatched. Written as DNA, the CDR3 is TGTGCCAGCAGTTACATGACAGGGGGGCATCAGCCCCAGCATTTT. Protein product: CASSYMTGGHQPQHF.

This clonotype was found once. The chain couples TRBV6-5 to TRBJ1-5, with 10 bases lining up with TRBD1. With V trimmed by 2 bases and J by 7 bases, 11 bases remained unmatched. This CDR3 region has 17 residues. In germline, CDR1 is MNHEY, CDR2 SVGAGI. As DNA, the CDR3 is TGTGCCAGCAGTTACGGGTCTGGGACAGGGGTCCGGCAGCCCCAGCATTTT. Residues: CASSYGSGTGVRQPQHF.

This chain links TRBV19 with TRBJ1-2; D is unresolved. V was clipped by 6 bases and J by 5 bases, with 16 bases between them. Germline loops: CDR1 LNHDA, CDR2 SQIVND (reference sequence). This CDR3 contains 14 residues. CDR3: CASSKLGRPYGYTF. The CDR3 DNA is TGTGCCAGTAGCAAACTTGGACGGCCGTATGGCTACACCTTC.

This clonotype was observed at least ten times. V is TRBV30 and J is TRBJ1-2; D remains ambiguous. CDR1 GTSNPN and CDR2 SVGIG come from the germline V gene (reference sequence). The V end lost 2 bases, the J end lost 0 bases, and 10 bases lay between the germline ends. The CDR3 sequence is 14 residues long. The CDR3 bases are TGTGCCTGGAGTTTAGACACAGCTAACTATGGCTACACCTTC. Its translation: CAWSLDTANYGYTF.

This clonotype was seen only a few times. The chain uses TRBV2 and TRBJ2-6; the D gene could be TRBD1 or TRBD2 (5 bases each). Trimming took off 3 bases at V and 1 base at J, with 7 bases between the two ends. Germline-derived CDR1 and CDR2 are SNHLY and FYNNEI. The CDR3 has 15 residues. CDR3 region: CASSDWGSGANVLTF. For the CDR3, the DNA is TGTGCCAGCAGTGATTGGGGGTCTGGGGCCAACGTCCTGACTTTC.

Notes on this clonotype: It may be a read error: a sequence one base away is much more abundant. The chain is built from TRBV3-1 and TRBJ2-5; D gene unclear. The CDR3 covers 13 residues. Trimming removed 5 bases from V and 5 bases from J, with 12 bases in between. Germline assignment: CDR1 LGHDT and CDR2 YNNKEL (reference sequence). The CDR3 DNA reads TGTGCCAGCAGCTCGAAGTTCACGGAGACCCAGTACTTC. The encoded protein is CASSSKFTETQYF.

The genes are TRBV20-1 and TRBJ2-2, with 9 bases identical to TRBD2. Germline V gene sequence: CDR1 DFQATT, CDR2 SNEGSKA (reference sequence). The V and J ends lost 6 bases and 1 base, in that order; junction bases with no gene match: 3. There are 14 residues in the CDR3. CDR3 residues: CSAKAGGNTGELFF. For the CDR3, the DNA is TGCAGTGCAAAAGCGGGGGGGAACACCGGGGAGCTGTTTTTT.

Note on this clonotype: A much larger clone differs by one base, so this may be a read error. Because the CDR3 is missing its conserved closing phenylalanine or tryptophan, this is likely a read error. The J gene is TRBJ1-1, the V gene TRBV7-2, with a tentative D call TRBD1 (5 bases). V gave up 0 bases and J gave up 4 bases, with 9 bases separating them. Germline V gene lookup returns CDR1 SGHTA and CDR2 FQGNSA. This CDR3 is built from 14 residues. The CDR3 nucleotides are TGTGCCAGCAGCTTAGCGCCGGGGGGCACTGAAGCTTTCCTT. Translated, it gives CASSLAPGGTEAFL.

This rearrangement joins TRBV5-4 to TRBJ1-4, with D unresolved. Germline CDR1 and CDR2: SGHNT and YYREEE (reference sequence). V gave up 4 bases and J gave up 4 bases, with 14 bases separating them. This CDR3 is 15 amino acids long. This CDR3 is CASSPGAVNNEKLFF. The DNA of the CDR3 is TGTGCCAGCAGCCCCGGCGCCGTTAATAATGAAAAACTGTTTTTT.

J is TRBJ1-6 and V is TRBV19, with 7 bases identical to TRBD1. The length of the CDR3 is 14 residues. J was trimmed by 7 bases and V by 4 bases; bases with no gene match: 4. The germline V gene encodes CDR1 LNHDA and CDR2 SQIVND (reference sequence). The CDR3 region is CASSTDRINSPLHF. As DNA, the CDR3 is TGTGCCAGTAGTACGGACAGGATCAATTCACCCCTCCACTTT.

This clonotype appeared a few times. Its ends do not fully match the called genes, so a read error is possible. The chain couples TRBV12-3 or TRBV12-4 to TRBJ2-7; maybe TRBD1 (5 bases). This CDR3 contains 15 residues. The CDR3 nucleotides read TGTGCCAGCAATTTAAATATTGGCAGGGTCTACGAGCAGTACTTC. Translating gives CASNLNIGRVYEQYF.

At least ten counts were recorded for this clonotype. This rearrangement joins TRBV7-9 to TRBJ2-7, with D perhaps TRBD1 (6 bases). This CDR3 contains 17 residues. V lost 4 bases and J lost 3, with 22 bases in between. CDR1 and CDR2 (germline): SEHNR, FQNEAQ (reference sequence). CDR3 region: CASSSLRTVGVIYEQYF. The CDR3 DNA is TGTGCCAGCAGCTCCCTGCGGACAGTCGGTGTTATCTACGAGCAGTACTTC.

The chain recombines TRBV5-4 with TRBJ1-1; unclear D gene. The CDR3 spans 12 residues. V was cut by 6 bases and J by 11 bases, with 17 bases left in between. Germline CDR1 reads SGHNT; CDR2 reads YYREEE (reference sequence). In nucleotides, the CDR3 is TGTGCCAGCAACCACCCCGGGGAGAGGGCTTTCTTT. It yields the protein CASNHPGERAFF.

The rearrangement uses TRBV20-1 and TRBJ1-3; possibly TRBD1 for D (5 bases). Trimming left V 3 bases short and J 8 bases short, with 8 bases between. The CDR3 totals 11 residues. Looked up from germline, CDR1 is DFQATT and CDR2 is SNEGSKA (reference sequence). CDR3: CSARTGDTIYF. The CDR3 bases are TGCAGTGCTAGGACGGGGGACACCATATATTTT.

The chain has TRBV9 and TRBJ2-2; 9 bases are a match to TRBD1. CDR1 is SGDLS and CDR2 is YYNGEE in the germline V gene. The CDR3 length is 18 residues. The V segment lost 1 base and the J segment 5 bases; nucleotides outside the gene matches: 12. The CDR3 loop reads CASSVRTGDNQRTGELFF. In nucleotides, the CDR3 is TGTGCCAGCAGCGTAAGGACAGGGGACAATCAACGGACCGGGGAGCTGTTTTTT.

The rearrangement links TRBV5-5 to TRBJ1-2, with TRBD1 matching over 8 bases. Germline V lookup: CDR1 SGHKS, CDR2 YYEKEE (reference sequence). This CDR3 is 17 amino acids long. The V gene end was trimmed by 4 bases and the J gene end by 5 bases; junction bases not matched to a gene: 16. CDR3 residues: CASSDTWTGLTLYGYTF. The CDR3 coding sequence is TGTGCCAGCAGCGACACGTGGACAGGGCTGACCCTGTATGGCTACACCTTC. Together with reference TRBV5-5 and TRBJ1-2, the CDR3 gives the full variable domain: DAGVTQSPTHLIKTRGQQVTLRCSPISGHKSVSWYQQVLGQGPQFIFQYYEKEERGRGNFPDRFSARQFPNYSSELNVNALLLGDSALYLCASSDTWTGLTLYGYTFGSGTRLTVV.

CDR3 protein: CASRPRLAGDQYF. For the CDR3, the DNA is TGTGCCAGCAGGCCTAGACTAGCGGGGGATCAGTATTTT. The chain carries TRBV6-1 and TRBJ2-3, with TRBD2 matching 12 bases. The V gene end was trimmed by 6 bases and the J gene end by 12 bases; junction bases not matched to a gene: 7. CDR1 and CDR2 (germline): MNHNS, SASEGT. This CDR3 has 13 amino acids.

The sample holds a few counts of this clonotype. The rearrangement joins TRBV5-5 to TRBJ2-2, with TRBD1 matching 8 bases. V shed 4 bases and J 0 bases; nucleotides not matched to a gene: 5. CDR3 length: 16 amino acids. Germline V lookup: CDR1 SGHKS, CDR2 YYEKEE (reference sequence). The CDR3 bases are TGTGCCAGCAGCGTTACAGGGGGTTCGAACACCGGGGAGCTGTTTTTT. Its translation is CASSVTGGSNTGELFF.

The V gene is TRBV6-1, the J gene TRBJ1-1, with D tentatively TRBD1 (6 bases). Trimming left V 5 bases short and J 6 bases short, with 19 bases between. This CDR3 is built from 15 residues. The germline CDR1 and CDR2 sequences are MNHNS and SASEGT. CDR3 DNA sequence: TGTGCCAGCAGTAGTTCTAACAGGGTCGGGGCTGAAGCTTTCTTT. Translated: CASSSSNRVGAEAFF.

This clonotype was detected many times. The genes are TRBV19 and TRBJ1-5; 7 positions agree with TRBD1. This CDR3 comprises 17 residues. Trimming removed 5 bases from V and 2 bases from J; junction bases left unmatched: 12. CDR1 and CDR2 from the germline V gene are LNHDA and SQIVND (reference sequence). The CDR3 DNA sequence: TGTGCCAGTAGTGCAACAGGGGTGAGTTTCCGCAATCAGCCCCAGCATTTT. Residues: CASSATGVSFRNQPQHF.

This clonotype was seen repeatedly, ten times or more. The CDR3 DNA reads as TGTGCCTGGAGTGATCGCAGGGGCGGCGGCTACACCTTC. Translated, it gives CAWSDRRGGGYTF. J is TRBJ1-2 and V is TRBV30; maybe TRBD1 (6 bases). CDR3 length: 13 amino acids. V dropped 1 base and J dropped 8 bases, with 14 bases sitting between them. Per the germline V gene, CDR1 is GTSNPN and CDR2 is SVGIG (reference sequence).

This clonotype was recorded at least ten times. The V and J genes are TRBV13 and TRBJ2-7; the D gene is possibly TRBD2 (6 bases). Germline assignment: CDR1 PRHDT and CDR2 FYEKMQ (reference sequence). The CDR3 extends over 13 amino acids. V lost 1 base and J 10 bases, leaving 14 bases between the germline ends. The CDR3 sequence is CASSLAGGGEQYF. As DNA, the CDR3 is TGTGCCAGCAGCTTAGCGGGTGGCGGGGAACAGTACTTC.

The chain employs TRBV10-3 and TRBJ1-5; D perhaps matches TRBD1 (5 bases). Germline lookup yields CDR1 ENHRY and CDR2 SYGVKD. CDR3 size: 14 residues. The ends were cut back, 0 bases at V and 3 bases at J, with 6 bases in the middle. As DNA, the CDR3 is TGTGCCATCAGTGAGTCAGGGGTCAATCAGCCCCAGCATTTT. Amino acid sequence: CAISESGVNQPQHF.

There are many counts of this clonotype. The chain is built from TRBV30 and TRBJ2-7; possibly TRBD1 or TRBD2 for D (5 bases each). This CDR3 has 11 amino acids. Germline assignment: CDR1 GTSNPN and CDR2 SVGIG (reference sequence). V lost 5 bases, J lost 4 bases, and 9 bases lay in between. The CDR3 reads CAWGTEYEQYF. The CDR3, as DNA: TGTGCCTGGGGGACGGAATACGAGCAGTACTTC.

This clonotype was recorded many times. The V call is TRBV11-1, the J call TRBJ1-2, with TRBD1 as a possible D gene (5 bases). The CDR3 runs to 18 residues. Germline assignment: CDR1 SGHAT and CDR2 FQDESV (reference sequence). Trimming stripped 6 bases from V and 2 bases from J, with 25 bases between. CDR3 residues: CASSTRQPGGDRNYGYTF. The CDR3 nucleotides are TGTGCCAGCAGTACAAGACAGCCCGGAGGAGATCGGAACTATGGCTACACCTTC.

This chain connects TRBV5-4 to TRBJ2-3; 7 bases are a match to TRBD1. The trim removed 0 bases at V and 8 bases at J, leaving 3 bases unmatched. The CDR3 is made up of 13 amino acids. Germline V gene sequence: CDR1 SGHNT, CDR2 YYREEE (reference sequence). CDR3 residues: CASSLEGQSTQYF. The CDR3 DNA reads as TGTGCCAGCAGCTTGGAGGGACAGTCTACGCAGTATTTT.